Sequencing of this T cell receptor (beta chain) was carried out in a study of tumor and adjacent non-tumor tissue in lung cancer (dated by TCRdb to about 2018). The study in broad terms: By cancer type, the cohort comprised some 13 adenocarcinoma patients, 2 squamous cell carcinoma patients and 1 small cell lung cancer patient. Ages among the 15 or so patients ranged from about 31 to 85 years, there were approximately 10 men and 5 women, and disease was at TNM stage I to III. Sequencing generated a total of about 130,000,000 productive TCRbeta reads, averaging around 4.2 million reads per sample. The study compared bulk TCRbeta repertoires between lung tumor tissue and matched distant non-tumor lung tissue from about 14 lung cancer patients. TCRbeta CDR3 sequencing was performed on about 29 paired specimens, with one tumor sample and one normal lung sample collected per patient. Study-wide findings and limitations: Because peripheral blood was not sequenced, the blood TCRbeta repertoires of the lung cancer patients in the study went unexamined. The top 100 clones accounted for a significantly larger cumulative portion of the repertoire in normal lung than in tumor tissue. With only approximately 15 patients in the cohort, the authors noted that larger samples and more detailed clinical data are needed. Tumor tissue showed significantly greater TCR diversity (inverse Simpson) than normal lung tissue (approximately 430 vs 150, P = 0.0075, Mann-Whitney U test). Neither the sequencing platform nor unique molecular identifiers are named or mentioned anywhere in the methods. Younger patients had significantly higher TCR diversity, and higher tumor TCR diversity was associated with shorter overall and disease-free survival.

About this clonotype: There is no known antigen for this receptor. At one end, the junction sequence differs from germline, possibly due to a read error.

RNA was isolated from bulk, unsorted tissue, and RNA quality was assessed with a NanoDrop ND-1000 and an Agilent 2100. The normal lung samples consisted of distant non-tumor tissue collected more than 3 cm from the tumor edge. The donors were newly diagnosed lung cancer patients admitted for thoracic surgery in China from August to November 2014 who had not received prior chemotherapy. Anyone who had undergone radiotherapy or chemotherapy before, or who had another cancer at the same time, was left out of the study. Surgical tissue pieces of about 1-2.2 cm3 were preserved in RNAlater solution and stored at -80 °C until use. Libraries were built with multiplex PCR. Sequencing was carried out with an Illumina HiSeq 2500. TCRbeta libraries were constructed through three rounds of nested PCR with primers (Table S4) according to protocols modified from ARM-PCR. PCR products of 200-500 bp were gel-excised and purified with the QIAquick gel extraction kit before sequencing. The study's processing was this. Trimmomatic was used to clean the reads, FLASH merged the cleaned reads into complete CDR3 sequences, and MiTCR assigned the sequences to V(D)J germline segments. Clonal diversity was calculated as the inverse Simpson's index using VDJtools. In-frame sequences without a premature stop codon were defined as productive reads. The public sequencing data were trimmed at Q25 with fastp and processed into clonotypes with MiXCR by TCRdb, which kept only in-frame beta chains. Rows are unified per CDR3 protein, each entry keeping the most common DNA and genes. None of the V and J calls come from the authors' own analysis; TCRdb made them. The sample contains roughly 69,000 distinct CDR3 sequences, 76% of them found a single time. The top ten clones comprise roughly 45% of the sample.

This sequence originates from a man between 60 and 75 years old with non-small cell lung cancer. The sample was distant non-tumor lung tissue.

The CDR3 sequence is CASITAGGTGELFF. At the DNA level, the sequence is TGTGCTAGCATTACAGCGGGAGGCACCGGGGAGCTGTTTTTT. The V gene is TRBV6-1 and the J gene is TRBJ2-2; 9 junctional bases match TRBD2. CDR1 is given as MNHNS and CDR2 as SASEGT, both from the germline V gene. The CDR3 starts with the cysteine, ends with the phenylalanine, and has 14 residues. CDR3 DNA is the only sequence kept; it has 42 bases, read in frame from the first base.